This T cell receptor (beta chain) was recovered during a study of shared clonotypes between healthy human individuals. The overall study: The study used three CD4 naive, three CD4 memory, two CD8 naive and one CD8 memory plate per donor. General study results and limits: Estimated richness was generally greater in naive than memory subsets.

Of note for this clone: Its antigen is as yet unknown.

The CDR3 is 15 residues long. The trim removed 5 bases at V and 6 bases at J, leaving 7 bases unmatched. Germline CDR1 SGHTA, CDR2 FQGTGA. In the original workflow: In the immunoSEQ data, sequences were junction-only and lacked quality scores, so filtering differed. The protocol was immunoSEQ multiplex PCR, while the TCRdb copy is restricted to in-frame clones and leaves out a portion. V and J calls and clone size follow that table, whereas D and trimming were derived from the DNA. The profile covers about 1.1 million clones, with roughly 80% appearing a single time and 0.89% taken by the ten largest.

The receptor was isolated from a man between 18 and 29 years old in good health. Some clones in this sample may be carry-over from other donors' samples. Sequenced material: memory CD4+ T cells from PBMCs. Noted subset: CD45RA-negative fraction. V is TRBV7-3 and J is TRBJ2-1, with 10 positions matching TRBD2. The CDR3, as DNA: TGTGCCAGCAGCCCCGGACTAGCGGAGCTCAATGAGCAGTTCTTC. This codes for CASSPGLAELNEQFF.